This entry describes one TCR beta chain. The data stem from a study of cytomegalovirus exposure and HLA in healthy donors. V was shortened by 0 bases and J by 1 base, with 15 bases between the two germline ends. The CDR3 runs to 16 residues. In germline, CDR1 is GTSNPN, CDR2 SVGIG (reference sequence). Use of 60 Vbeta and 13 Jbeta primers characterized the PCR. Data came from immunoSEQ multiplex PCR; TCRdb stores just in-frame clones and leaves some out. The sample includes 50,000 to 80,000 clones. Sample: PBMCs. The chain is built from TRBV30 and TRBJ1-1, with D possibly being TRBD1 (6 bases). The clonotype originates from a young woman in good health and CMV-seronegative. The CDR3 reads CAWSVTGGGANTEAFF. The CDR3 DNA sequence: TGTGCCTGGAGTGTTACGGGTGGGGGGGCGAACACTGAAGCTTTCTTT.